A selection of T cell receptor beta chains follows, all from one sample in a study of CD8+CD57+ T cells in acquired aplastic anemia. TCRdb re-derived calls from the reads in MiXCR, one entry per CDR3 protein. The sample consists of about 220,000 distinct CDR3 sequences, roughly 33% of them appearing once. Sequencing was carried out using sorted CD4+, CD8+, or CD8+CD57+ T cells (not recorded which) from PBMCs. The receptor set was obtained from a human donor in good health, serving as a control. Each CDR3 is given without its conserved first and last residue. Each record gives: V gene, CDR3 length, J gene, CDR3 protein.

>TRBV6-1|13|TRBJ2-3
ASSWRSGRADTQY
>TRBV4-1|14|TRBJ1-3
ASSRTTGKPGNTIY
>TRBV29-1|9|TRBJ1-2
SATRVDGYT
>TRBV5-1|15|TRBJ2-2
ASRTLLAGANTGELF
>TRBV7-3|11|TRBJ1-2
ASSYDRLYGYT
>TRBV14|13|TRBJ2-7
ASSQDTRPTGEQY
>TRBV6-1|13|TRBJ2-7
ASSATNNRGYEQY
>TRBV4-1|13|TRBJ1-2
ASSQEGQTHYGYT
>TRBV24-1|14|TRBJ2-1
ATSDLAAGVYNEQF
>TRBV10-3|10|TRBJ1-2
ASPRTGNGYT